This T cell receptor (beta chain) was retrieved from a study of cytomegalovirus exposure and HLA in healthy donors. Study in general: Earlier findings included 117 million unique TCR beta sequences obtained from 180 million or so T cells.

The PCR employed 60 Vbeta primers together with 13 Jbeta primers. Using immunoSEQ multiplex PCR, the repertoire was profiled, and TCRdb retains in-frame clones only, with some absent. This sample yields some 220,000 clones, of which 70% to 90% are seen a single time; 0.2% to 0.3% belongs to the top ten. The germline V gene encodes CDR1 SEHNR and CDR2 FQNEAQ (reference sequence). This CDR3 contains 12 residues. V lost 5 bases and J lost 6, with 10 bases in between. V is TRBV7-9 and J is TRBJ1-1; TRBD1 is a possible D gene (5 bases). This receptor was obtained from a girl aged 2 to 9 in good health and CMV-seronegative. The specimen sequenced was PBMCs. CDR3 residues: CASSQGTPEAFF. CDR3 nucleotide sequence: TGTGCCAGCAGCCAAGGGACTCCTGAAGCTTTCTTT.